Listed below are T cell receptor beta chains from one sample, sequenced in a study of blood T cell repertoires in COVID-19. Here immunoSEQ multiplex PCR was the method, and the copy in TCRdb shows in-frame clones only, minus some. The data contain roughly 41,000 clones, under 85% of them singletons. The sequencing sample was made of peripheral blood. These receptors were collected from an elderly woman with acute or convalescent COVID-19. The CDR3 runs from the conserved cysteine through the conserved F or W. A D gene is named only where the DNA matches it firmly. Some rows mark clone size as missing; the rest say once, few, many or name a class of expanded clone.

size	V	length	D	J	DNA	CDR3
NA	TRBV19	15	NA	TRBJ1-5	TGTGCCAGCACCCTAGGGGTTTTTAGCAATCAGCCCCAGCATTTT	CASTLGVFSNQPQHF
NA	TRBV28	14	TRBD1	TRBJ1-3	TGTGCCAGCAGCATCACAGGGGCTGGAAACACCATATATTTT	CASSITGAGNTIYF
NA	TRBV6-5	13	NA	TRBJ2-7	TGTGCCAGCAGTTACATCGGGGGCTACGAGCAGTACTTC	CASSYIGGYEQYF
few	TRBV5-1	14	TRBD1	TRBJ2-5	TGCGCCAGCAGCTCCGGGACAGGGGGCGAGACCCAGTACTTC	CASSSGTGGETQYF
NA	TRBV7-9	16	NA	TRBJ1-6	TGTGCCAGCAGCCTCATTCGGGATCGTGTCAATTCACCCCTCCACTTT	CASSLIRDRVNSPLHF
NA	TRBV27	13	NA	TRBJ1-1	TGTGCCAGCAGTTTTAGCGGCTTAAGTGAAGCTTTCTTT	CASSFSGLSEAFF
few	TRBV28	12	TRBD1	TRBJ1-5	TGTGCCAGCCGACAGGGGGGTCAGCCCCAGCATTTT	CASRQGGQPQHF
NA	TRBV7-2	16	NA	TRBJ1-6	TGTGCCAGCAGCTACTTGGGGGCGGGAGCCAATTCACCCCTCCACTTT	CASSYLGAGANSPLHF
once	TRBV6-6	16	NA	TRBJ2-3	TGTGCCAGCAGTAGGCGTACGGGGGGCCCCACAGATACGCAGTATTTT	CASSRRTGGPTDTQYF
NA	TRBV7-8	14	TRBD1	TRBJ1-6	TGTGCCAGCAGCCGGGACAGCATTAATTCACCCCTCCACTTT	CASSRDSINSPLHF
NA	TRBV14	14	NA	TRBJ1-1	TGTGCCAGCAGCCAAGTTGGACTTCCCACTGAAGCTTTCTTT	CASSQVGLPTEAFF
once	TRBV7-2	14	NA	TRBJ2-7	TGTGCCAGCAGCTTAGCGAGGAGAGGCTACGAGCAGTACTTC	CASSLARRGYEQYF
NA	TRBV6-1	15	NA	TRBJ1-6	TGTGCCAGCAGTGAGTTGCGGGGGGGATCTTCACCCCTCCACTTT	CASSELRGGSSPLHF
NA	TRBV27	14	TRBD1	TRBJ1-1	TGTGCCAGCAGTTTGGGACAGTGGGGCACTGAAGCTTTCTTT	CASSLGQWGTEAFF
NA	TRBV7-9	14	TRBD2	TRBJ2-5	TGTGCCAGCAGCTTACTAGCGGGGGGAGAGACCCAGTACTTC	CASSLLAGGETQYF
NA	TRBV10-3	16	TRBD1	TRBJ2-5	TGTGCCATCAGTGAGGGAACGGGACAGGGGAGAGAGACCCAGTACTTC	CAISEGTGQGRETQYF